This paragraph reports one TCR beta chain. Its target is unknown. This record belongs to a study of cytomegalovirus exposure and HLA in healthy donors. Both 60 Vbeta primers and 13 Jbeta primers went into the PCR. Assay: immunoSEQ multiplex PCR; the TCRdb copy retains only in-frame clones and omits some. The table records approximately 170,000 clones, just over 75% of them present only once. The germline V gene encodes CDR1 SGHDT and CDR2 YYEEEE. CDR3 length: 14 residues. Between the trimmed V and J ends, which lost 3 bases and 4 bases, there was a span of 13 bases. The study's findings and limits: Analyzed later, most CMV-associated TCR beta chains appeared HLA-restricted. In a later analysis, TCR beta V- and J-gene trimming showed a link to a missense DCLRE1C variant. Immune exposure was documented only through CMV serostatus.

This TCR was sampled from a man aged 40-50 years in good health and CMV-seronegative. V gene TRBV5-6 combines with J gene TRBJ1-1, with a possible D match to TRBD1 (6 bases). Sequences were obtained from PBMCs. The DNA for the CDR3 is TGTGCCAGCAGCTGGGGGCGCGGGAGCACTGAAGCTTTCTTT. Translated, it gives CASSWGRGSTEAFF. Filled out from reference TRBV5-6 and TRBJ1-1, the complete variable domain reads DAGVTQSPTHLIKTRGQQVTLRCSPKSGHDTVSWYQQALGQGPQFIFQYYEEEERQRGNFPDRFSGHQFPNYSSELNVNALLLGDSALYLCASSWGRGSTEAFFGQGTRLTVV.